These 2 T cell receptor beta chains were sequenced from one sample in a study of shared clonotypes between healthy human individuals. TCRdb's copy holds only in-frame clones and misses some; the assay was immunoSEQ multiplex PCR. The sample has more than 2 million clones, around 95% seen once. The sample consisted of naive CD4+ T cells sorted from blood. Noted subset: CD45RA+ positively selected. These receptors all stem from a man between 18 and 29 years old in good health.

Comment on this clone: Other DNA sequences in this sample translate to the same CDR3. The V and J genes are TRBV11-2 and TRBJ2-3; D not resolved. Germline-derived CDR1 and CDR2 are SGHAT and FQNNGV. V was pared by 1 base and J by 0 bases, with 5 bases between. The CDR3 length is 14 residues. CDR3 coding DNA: TGTGCCAGCAGCTTAGGAGCCAGCACAGATACGCAGTATTTT. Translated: CASSLGASTDTQYF. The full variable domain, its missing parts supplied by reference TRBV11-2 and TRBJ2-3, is EAGVAQSPRYKIIEKRQSVAFWCNPISGHATLYWYQQILGQGPKLLIQFQNNGVVDDSQLPKDRFSAERLKGVDSTLKIQPAKLEDSAVYLCASSLGASTDTQYFGPGTRLTVL.

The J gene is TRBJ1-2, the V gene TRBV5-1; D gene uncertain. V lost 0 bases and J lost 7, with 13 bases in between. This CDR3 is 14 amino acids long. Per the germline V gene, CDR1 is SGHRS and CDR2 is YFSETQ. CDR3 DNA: TGCGCCAGCAGCTTGGGGTCGGCGAAAGGTGGCTACACCTTC. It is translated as CASSLGSAKGGYTF.